This T cell receptor beta chain was profiled in a study of cytomegalovirus exposure and HLA in healthy donors. Points from the study as a whole: Earlier analysis yielded a pattern in which most TCR beta V segments were productive about 87% or about 30% of the time. As a later analysis revealed, most CMV-associated TCR beta chains appeared HLA-restricted.

The CDR3 loop spans 11 amino acids. V shed 8 bases and J shed 9 bases, with 11 bases lying between them. Germline CDR1 SNHLY, CDR2 FYNNEI. Vbeta (60) and Jbeta (13) primers were used in the PCR. Only in-frame clones appear in the TCRdb table, and some are missing; sequencing was by immunoSEQ multiplex PCR. The sample has approximately 140,000 clones, about three quarters seen once. This clone was seen a handful of times. The antigen remains unidentified. The receptor's source is a man aged 35-49 years in good health and CMV-seropositive. The chain combines TRBV2 with TRBJ2-1, with D possibly being TRBD1 (6 bases). Input material: PBMCs. This CDR3 reads CASSDRSEQFF. CDR3 DNA sequence: TGTGCCAGCTCTGACAGGAGTGAGCAGTTCTTC.